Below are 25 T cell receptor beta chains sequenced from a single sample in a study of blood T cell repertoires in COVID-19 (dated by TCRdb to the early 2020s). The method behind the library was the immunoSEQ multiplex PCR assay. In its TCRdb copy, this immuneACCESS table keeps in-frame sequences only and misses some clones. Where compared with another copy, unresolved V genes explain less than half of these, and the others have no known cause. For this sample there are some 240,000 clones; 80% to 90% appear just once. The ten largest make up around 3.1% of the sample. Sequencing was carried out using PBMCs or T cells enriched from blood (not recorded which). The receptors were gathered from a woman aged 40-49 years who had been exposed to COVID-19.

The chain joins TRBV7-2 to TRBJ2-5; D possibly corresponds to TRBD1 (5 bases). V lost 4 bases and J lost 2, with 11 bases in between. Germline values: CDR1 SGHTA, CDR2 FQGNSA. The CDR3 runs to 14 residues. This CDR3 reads CASSSGHTQETQYF. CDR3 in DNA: TGTGCCAGCAGCTCCGGACATACGCAAGAGACCCAGTACTTC.

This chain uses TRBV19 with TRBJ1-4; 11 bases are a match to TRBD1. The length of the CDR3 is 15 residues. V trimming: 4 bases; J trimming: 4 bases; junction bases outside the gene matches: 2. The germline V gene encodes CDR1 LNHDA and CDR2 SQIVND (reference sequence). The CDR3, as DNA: TGTGCCAGTAGTACAGGGACAGGGGGTAATGAAAAACTGTTTTTT. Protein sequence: CASSTGTGGNEKLFF.

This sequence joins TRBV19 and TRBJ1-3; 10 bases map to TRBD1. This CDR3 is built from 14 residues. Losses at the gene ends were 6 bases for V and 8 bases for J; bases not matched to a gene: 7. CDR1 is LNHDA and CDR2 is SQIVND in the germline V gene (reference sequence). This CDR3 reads CASRTTGGWYTIYF. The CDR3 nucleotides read TGTGCCAGTAGGACGACAGGGGGCTGGTACACCATATATTTT. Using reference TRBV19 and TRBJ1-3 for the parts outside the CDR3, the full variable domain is DGGITQSPKYLFRKEGQNVTLSCEQNLNHDAMYWYRQDPGQGLRLIYYSQIVNDFQKGDIAEGYSVSREKKESFPLTVTSAQKNPTAFYLCASRTTGGWYTIYFGEGSWLTVV.

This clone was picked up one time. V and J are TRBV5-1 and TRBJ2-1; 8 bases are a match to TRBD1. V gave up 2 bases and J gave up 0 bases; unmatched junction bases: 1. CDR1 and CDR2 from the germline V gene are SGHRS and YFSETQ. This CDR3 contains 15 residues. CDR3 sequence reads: CASSLGQGSYNEQFF. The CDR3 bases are TGCGCCAGCAGCTTAGGACAGGGCTCCTACAATGAGCAGTTCTTC.

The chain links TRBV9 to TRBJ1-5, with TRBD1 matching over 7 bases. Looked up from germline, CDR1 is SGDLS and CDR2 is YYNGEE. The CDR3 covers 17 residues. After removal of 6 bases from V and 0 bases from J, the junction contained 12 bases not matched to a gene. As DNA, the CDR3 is TGTGCCAGCACCCTAGGAGGCAGGACAGGTAGCAATCAGCCCCAGCATTTT. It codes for CASTLGGRTGSNQPQHF.

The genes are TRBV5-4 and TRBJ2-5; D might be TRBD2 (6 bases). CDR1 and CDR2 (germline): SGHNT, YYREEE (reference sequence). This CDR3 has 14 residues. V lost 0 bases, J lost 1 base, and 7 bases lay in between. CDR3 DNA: TGTGCCAGCAGCTTGGAGGGACTCCAAGAGACCCAGTACTTC. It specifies CASSLEGLQETQYF.

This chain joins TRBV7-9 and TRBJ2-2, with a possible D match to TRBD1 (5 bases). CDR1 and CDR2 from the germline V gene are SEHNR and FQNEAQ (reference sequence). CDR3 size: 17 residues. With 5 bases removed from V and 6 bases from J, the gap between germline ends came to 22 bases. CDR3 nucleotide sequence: TGTGCCAGCAGCCAGAGACGGCAAGTACAGGTTGCCGGGGAGCTGTTTTTT. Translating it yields CASSQRRQVQVAGELFF.

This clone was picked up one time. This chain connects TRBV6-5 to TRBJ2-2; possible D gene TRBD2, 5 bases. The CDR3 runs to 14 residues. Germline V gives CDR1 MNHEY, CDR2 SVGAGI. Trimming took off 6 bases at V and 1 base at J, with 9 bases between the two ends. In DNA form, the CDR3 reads TGTGCCAGCAGGGTGGACTGGAACACCGGGGAGCTGTTTTTT. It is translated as CASRVDWNTGELFF.

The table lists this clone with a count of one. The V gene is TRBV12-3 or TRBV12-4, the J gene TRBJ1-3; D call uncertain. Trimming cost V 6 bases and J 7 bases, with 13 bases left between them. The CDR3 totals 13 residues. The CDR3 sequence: CASSLGQRNTIYF. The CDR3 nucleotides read TGTGCCAGCAGCCTGGGCCAGCGGAACACCATATATTTT.

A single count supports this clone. CDR3 in DNA: TGTGCCAGCAGCCGCGAGGGGGCGATGGGGAATTCACCCCTCCACTTT. Its translation is CASSREGAMGNSPLHF. The chain has TRBV9 and TRBJ1-6; 7 positions agree with TRBD1. From germline, CDR1 is SGDLS and CDR2 YYNGEE. Unmatched junction bases numbered 11, after V lost 4 bases and J lost 7 bases. The CDR3 is 16 amino acids.

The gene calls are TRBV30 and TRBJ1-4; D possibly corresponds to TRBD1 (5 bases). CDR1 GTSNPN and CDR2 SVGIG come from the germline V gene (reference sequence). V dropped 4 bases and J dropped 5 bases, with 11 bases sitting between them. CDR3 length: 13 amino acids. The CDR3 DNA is TGTGCCTGGAATTACAGGATCAATGAAAAACTGTTTTTT. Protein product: CAWNYRINEKLFF.

CDR3 protein: CASSGLNTGELFF. CDR3 DNA: TGTGCCAGCAGCGGGCTAAACACCGGGGAGCTGTTTTTT. V is TRBV7-2 and J is TRBJ2-2; D unresolved. Trimming took 5 bases from V and 2 from J, leaving 6 bases between them. CDR3 length: 13 residues. The germline V gene encodes CDR1 SGHTA and CDR2 FQGNSA.

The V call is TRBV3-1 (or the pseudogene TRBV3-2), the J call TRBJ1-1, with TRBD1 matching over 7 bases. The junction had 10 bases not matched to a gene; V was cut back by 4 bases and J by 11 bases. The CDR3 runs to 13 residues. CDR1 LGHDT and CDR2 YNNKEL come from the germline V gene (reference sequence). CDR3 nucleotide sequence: TGTGCCAGCAGCCCGGGGACAGCCGTCGTTGCTTTCTTT. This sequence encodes CASSPGTAVVAFF.

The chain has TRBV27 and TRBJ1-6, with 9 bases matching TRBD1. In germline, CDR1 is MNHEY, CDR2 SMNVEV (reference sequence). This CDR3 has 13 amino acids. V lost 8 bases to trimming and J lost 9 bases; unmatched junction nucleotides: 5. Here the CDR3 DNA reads TGTGCCAGCGGGGGACAGGGCAGTTCACCCCTCCACTTT. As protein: CASGGQGSSPLHF.

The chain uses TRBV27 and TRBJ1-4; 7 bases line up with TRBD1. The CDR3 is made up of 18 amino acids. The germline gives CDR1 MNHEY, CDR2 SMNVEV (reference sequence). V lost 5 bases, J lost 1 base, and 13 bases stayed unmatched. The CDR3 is CASSPGAGGTITNEKLFF. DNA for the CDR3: TGTGCCAGCAGTCCTGGGGCAGGGGGAACTATAACTAATGAAAAACTGTTTTTT.

CDR3 DNA sequence: TGTGCCAGCAGCTTAGTAAAAGGGGGCGGAAACACCATATATTTT. Protein: CASSLVKGGGNTIYF. The chain links TRBV7-9 to TRBJ1-3, with 7 bases matching TRBD1. V shed 1 base, J shed 4 bases, and the junction held 4 bases outside the gene matches. This CDR3 is built from 15 residues. CDR1 is SEHNR and CDR2 is FQNEAQ in the germline V gene (reference sequence).

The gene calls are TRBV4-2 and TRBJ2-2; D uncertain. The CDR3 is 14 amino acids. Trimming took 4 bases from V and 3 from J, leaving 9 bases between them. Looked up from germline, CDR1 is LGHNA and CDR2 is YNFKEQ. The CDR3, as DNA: TGTGCCAGCAGCCCCCGACTGGACACCGGGGAGCTGTTTTTT. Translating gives CASSPRLDTGELFF.

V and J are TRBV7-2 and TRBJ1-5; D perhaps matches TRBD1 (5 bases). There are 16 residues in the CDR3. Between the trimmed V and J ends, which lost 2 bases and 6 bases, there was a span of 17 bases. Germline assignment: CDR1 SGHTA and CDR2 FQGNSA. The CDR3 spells CASSLSGAGWVQPQHF. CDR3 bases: TGTGCCAGCAGCTTAAGTGGAGCAGGGTGGGTTCAGCCCCAGCATTTT.

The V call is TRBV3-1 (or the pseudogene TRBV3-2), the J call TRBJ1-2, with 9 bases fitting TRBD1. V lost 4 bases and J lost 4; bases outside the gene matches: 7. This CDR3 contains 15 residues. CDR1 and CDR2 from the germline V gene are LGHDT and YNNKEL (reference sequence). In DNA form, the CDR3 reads TGTGCCAGCAGCCGCTACAGGGGGCGAGGCTATGGCTACACCTTC. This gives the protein CASSRYRGRGYGYTF.

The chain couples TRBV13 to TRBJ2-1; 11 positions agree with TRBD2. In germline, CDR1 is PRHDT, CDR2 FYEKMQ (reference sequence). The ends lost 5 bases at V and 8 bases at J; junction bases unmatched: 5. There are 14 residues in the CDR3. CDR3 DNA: TGTGCCAGCAGCCCAGAGGGACTAGCGGATGAGCAGTTCTTC. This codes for CASSPEGLADEQFF.

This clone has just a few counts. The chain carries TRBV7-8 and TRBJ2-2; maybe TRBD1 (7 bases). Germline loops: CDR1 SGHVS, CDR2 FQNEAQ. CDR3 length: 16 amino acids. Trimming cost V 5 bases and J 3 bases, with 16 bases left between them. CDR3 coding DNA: TGTGCCAGCAGCCGTAGGGGGCGGGGTGACACCGGGGAGCTGTTTTTT. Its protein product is CASSRRGRGDTGELFF.

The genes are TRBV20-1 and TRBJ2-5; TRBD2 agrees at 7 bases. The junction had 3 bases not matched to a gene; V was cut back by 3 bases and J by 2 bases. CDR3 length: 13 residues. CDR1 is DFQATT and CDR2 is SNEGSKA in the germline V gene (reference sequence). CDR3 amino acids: CSASRTRQETQYF. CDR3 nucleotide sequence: TGCAGTGCTAGTCGGACTAGGCAAGAGACCCAGTACTTC.

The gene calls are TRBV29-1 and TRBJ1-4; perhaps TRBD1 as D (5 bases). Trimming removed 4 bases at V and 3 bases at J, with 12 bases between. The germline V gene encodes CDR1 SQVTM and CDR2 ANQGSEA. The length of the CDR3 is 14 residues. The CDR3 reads CSVGPGRSNEKLFF. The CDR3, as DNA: TGCAGCGTTGGCCCAGGGCGTTCTAATGAAAAACTGTTTTTT.

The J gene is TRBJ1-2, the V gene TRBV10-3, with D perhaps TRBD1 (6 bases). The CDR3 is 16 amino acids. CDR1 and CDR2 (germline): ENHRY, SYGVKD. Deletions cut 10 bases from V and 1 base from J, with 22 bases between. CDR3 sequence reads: CASYFQGSKNNYGYTF. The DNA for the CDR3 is TGTGCCAGCTACTTTCAGGGGTCCAAAAATAACTATGGCTACACCTTC.

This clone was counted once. Here the CDR3 reads CASSQGLPNGYTF. In DNA form, the CDR3 reads TGTGCCAGCAGCCAAGGACTCCCCAACGGCTACACCTTC. The chain couples TRBV3-1 (or the pseudogene TRBV3-2) to TRBJ1-2; no clear D gene. The CDR3 has 13 amino acids. Trimming removed 1 base from V and 8 bases from J, with 11 bases in between. Germline CDR1 is LGHDT and CDR2 is YNNKEL (reference sequence).